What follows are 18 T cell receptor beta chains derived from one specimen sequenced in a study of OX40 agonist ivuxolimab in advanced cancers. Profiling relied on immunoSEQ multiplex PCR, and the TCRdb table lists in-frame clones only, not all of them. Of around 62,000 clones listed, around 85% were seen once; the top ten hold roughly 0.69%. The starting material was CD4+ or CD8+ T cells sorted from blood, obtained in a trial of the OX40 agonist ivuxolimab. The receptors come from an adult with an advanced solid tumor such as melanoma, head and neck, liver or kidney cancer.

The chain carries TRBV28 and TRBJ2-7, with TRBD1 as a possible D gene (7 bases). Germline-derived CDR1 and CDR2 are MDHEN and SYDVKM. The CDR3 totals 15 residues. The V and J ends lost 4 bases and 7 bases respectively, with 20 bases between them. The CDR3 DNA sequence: TGTGCCAGCAGTTCTTGGGCTACAGGGGCGGGAGAGCAGTACTTC. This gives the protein CASSSWATGAGEQYF.

CDR3 region: CASSYSGGTRYF. CDR3 sequence (DNA): TGTGCCAGCAGTTACTCAGGGGGTACAAGGTACTTC. The chain couples TRBV6-6 to TRBJ2-5; TRBD1 might be the D (6 bases). The ends were cut back, 0 bases at V and 13 bases at J, with 12 bases in the middle. Germline lookup yields CDR1 MNHNY and CDR2 SVGAGI (reference sequence). This CDR3 is built from 12 residues.

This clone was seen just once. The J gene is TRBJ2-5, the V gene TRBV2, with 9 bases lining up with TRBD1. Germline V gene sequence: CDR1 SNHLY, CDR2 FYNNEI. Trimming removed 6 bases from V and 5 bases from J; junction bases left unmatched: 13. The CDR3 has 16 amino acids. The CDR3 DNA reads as TGTGCCAGCAGCCCCGGACTGGGACAGGGAAGCGAGACCCAGTACTTC. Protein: CASSPGLGQGSETQYF.

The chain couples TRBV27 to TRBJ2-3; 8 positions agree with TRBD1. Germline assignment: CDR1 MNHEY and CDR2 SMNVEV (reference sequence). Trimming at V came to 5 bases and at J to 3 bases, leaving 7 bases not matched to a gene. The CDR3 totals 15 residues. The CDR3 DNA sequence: TGTGCCAGCAGTCCTGCTTGGACAGGGACAGATACGCAGTATTTT. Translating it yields CASSPAWTGTDTQYF.

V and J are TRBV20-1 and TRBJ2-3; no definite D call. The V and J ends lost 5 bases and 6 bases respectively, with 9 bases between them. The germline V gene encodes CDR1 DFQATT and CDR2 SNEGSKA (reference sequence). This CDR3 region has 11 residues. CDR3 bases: TGCAGTGCTTGGGAAGGGGATACGCAGTATTTT. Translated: CSAWEGDTQYF.

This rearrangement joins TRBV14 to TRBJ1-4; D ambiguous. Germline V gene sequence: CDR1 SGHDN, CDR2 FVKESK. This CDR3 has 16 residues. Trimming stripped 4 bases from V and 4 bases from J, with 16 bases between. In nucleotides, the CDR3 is TGTGCCAGCAGCCCCAGACACGGAGTTATTAATGAAAAACTGTTTTTT. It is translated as CASSPRHGVINEKLFF.

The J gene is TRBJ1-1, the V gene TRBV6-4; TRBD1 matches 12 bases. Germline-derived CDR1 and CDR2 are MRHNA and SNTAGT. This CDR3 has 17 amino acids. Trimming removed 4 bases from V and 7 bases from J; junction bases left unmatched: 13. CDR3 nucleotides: TGTGCCAGCAGTGCCCCGGGGACAGGGGGCAGGTATCTTGAAGCTTTCTTT. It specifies CASSAPGTGGRYLEAFF.

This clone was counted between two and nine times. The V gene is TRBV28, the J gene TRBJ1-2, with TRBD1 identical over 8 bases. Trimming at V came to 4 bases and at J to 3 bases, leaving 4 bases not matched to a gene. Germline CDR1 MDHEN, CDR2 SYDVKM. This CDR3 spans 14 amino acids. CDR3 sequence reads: CASSSGQGHYGYTF. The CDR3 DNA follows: TGTGCCAGCAGTTCCGGACAGGGTCACTATGGCTACACCTTC.

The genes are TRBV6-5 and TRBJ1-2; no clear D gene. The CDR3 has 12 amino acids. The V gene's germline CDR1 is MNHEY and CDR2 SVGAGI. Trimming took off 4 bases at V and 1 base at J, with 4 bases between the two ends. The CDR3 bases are TGTGCCAGCAGTTCCTTTAACTATGGCTACACCTTC. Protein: CASSSFNYGYTF.

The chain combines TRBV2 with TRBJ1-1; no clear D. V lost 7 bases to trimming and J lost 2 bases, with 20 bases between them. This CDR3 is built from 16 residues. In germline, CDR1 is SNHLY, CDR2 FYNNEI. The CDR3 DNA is TGTGCCAGCAAAGGTGGTTTTTTTAAGGACAACACTGAAGCTTTCTTT. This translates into CASKGGFFKDNTEAFF.

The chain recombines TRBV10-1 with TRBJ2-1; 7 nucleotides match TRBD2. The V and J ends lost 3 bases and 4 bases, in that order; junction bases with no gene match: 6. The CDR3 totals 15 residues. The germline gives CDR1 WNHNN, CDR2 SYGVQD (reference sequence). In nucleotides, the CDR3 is TGCGCCAGCAGTGATGGGGCTAGCGGTTACAATGAGCAGTTCTTC. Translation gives CASSDGASGYNEQFF.

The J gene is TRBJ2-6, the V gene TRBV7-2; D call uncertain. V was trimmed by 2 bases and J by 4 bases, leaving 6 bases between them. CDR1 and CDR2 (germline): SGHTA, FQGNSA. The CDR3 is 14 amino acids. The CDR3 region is CASSLSDGANVLTF. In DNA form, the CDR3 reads TGTGCCAGCAGCTTATCGGACGGGGCCAACGTCCTGACTTTC.

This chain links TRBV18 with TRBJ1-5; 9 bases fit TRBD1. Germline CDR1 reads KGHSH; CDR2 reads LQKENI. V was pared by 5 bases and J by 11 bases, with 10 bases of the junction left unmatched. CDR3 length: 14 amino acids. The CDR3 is CASSSTGGDFAQHF. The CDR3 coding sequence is TGTGCCAGCTCATCCACAGGGGGCGATTTTGCCCAGCATTTT.

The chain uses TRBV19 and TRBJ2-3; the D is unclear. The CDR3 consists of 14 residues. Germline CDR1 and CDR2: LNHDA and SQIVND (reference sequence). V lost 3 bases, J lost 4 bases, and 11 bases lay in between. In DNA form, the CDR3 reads TGTGCCAGTAGTATCCCCGGCCCCCCAGATACGCAGTATTTT. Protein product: CASSIPGPPDTQYF.

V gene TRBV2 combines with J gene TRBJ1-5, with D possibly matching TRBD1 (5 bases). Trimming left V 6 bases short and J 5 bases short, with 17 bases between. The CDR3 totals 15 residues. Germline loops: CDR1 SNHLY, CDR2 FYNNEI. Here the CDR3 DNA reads TGTGCCAGCAGCGAGGGGACGGGCGGGTATCAGCCCCAGCATTTT. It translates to CASSEGTGGYQPQHF.

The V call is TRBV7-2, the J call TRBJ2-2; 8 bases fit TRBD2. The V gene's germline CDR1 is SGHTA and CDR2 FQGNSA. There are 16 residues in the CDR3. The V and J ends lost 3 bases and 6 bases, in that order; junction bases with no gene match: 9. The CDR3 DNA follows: TGTGCCAGCAGCTTGAGGCCGGGGACTAGTGCCGGGGAGCTGTTTTTT. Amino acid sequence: CASSLRPGTSAGELFF.

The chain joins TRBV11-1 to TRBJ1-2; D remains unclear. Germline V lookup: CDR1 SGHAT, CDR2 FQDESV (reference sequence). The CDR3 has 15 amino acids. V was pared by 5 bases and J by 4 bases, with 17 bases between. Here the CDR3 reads CASSLDPTSGYGYTF. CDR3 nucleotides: TGTGCCAGCAGCCTGGACCCAACCTCGGGCTATGGCTACACCTTC. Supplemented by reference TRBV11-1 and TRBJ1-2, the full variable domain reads EAEVAQSPRYKITEKSQAVAFWCDPISGHATLYWYRQILGQGPELLVQFQDESVVDDSQLPKDRFSAERLKGVDSTLKIQPAELGDSAMYLCASSLDPTSGYGYTFGSGTRLTVV.

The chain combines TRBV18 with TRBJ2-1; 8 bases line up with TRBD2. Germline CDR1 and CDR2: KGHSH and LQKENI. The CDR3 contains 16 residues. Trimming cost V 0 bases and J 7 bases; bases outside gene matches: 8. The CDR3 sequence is CASSPPSGGEKNEQFF. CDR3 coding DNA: TGTGCCAGCTCACCACCGTCGGGGGGGGAAAAAAATGAGCAGTTCTTC.